This is a list of T cell receptor beta chains from one sample in a study of CD8 T cells in Susac syndrome. TCRdb reanalysed the immunoSEQ multiplex PCR reads using MiXCR and keeps one entry per CDR3 protein. The sample includes 95,000 to 150,000 distinct CDR3 sequences, approximately 93% of them seen just once. Sequencing was done on a sample of CD8+ T cells from PBMCs. Receptors originate from a human donor with multiple sclerosis. Each CDR3 is given with its conserved first and last residue. D genes are given only for firm matches. Only part of the rows carry a size: once, few, many, or a class if the clone is expanded.

cdr3_nt: TGTGCCAGCAGTGAAGCCTCCCGACTAGCGGGGCAGGGGTCCTACAATGAGCAGTTCTTC
cdr3_aa: CASSEASRLAGQGSYNEQFF
v_call: TRBV2
clone_size: .
d_call: TRBD2
j_call: TRBJ2-1

cdr3_nt: TGTGCCAGCCGGTCGGGACAGACATATGGCTACACCTTC
cdr3_aa: CASRSGQTYGYTF
v_call: TRBV2
clone_size: .
d_call: TRBD1
j_call: TRBJ1-2

cdr3_nt: TGTGCCAGCAGCTTAGGGGTGGAGCTGTTTTTT
cdr3_aa: CASSLGVELFF
v_call: TRBV11-2
clone_size: .
d_call: .
j_call: TRBJ2-2

cdr3_nt: TGTGCCAGTAGTATCGGACAGGGCAATCAGCCCCAGCATTTT
cdr3_aa: CASSIGQGNQPQHF
v_call: TRBV19
clone_size: few
d_call: TRBD1
j_call: TRBJ1-5

cdr3_nt: TGTGCCAGCAGCCAAAGGCCGGGGGGCACAGATACGCAGTATTTT
cdr3_aa: CASSQRPGGTDTQYF
v_call: TRBV14
clone_size: .
d_call: .
j_call: TRBJ2-3

cdr3_nt: TGCAGTGCCCCGGCCATAGGGGCGTCTGGATACGAGCAGTACTTC
cdr3_aa: CSAPAIGASGYEQYF
v_call: TRBV20-1
clone_size: .
d_call: .
j_call: TRBJ2-7

cdr3_nt: TGTGCCAGCAGTGAAGTCAGACACGAGCAGTACTTC
cdr3_aa: CASSEVRHEQYF
v_call: TRBV2
clone_size: .
d_call: .
j_call: TRBJ2-7

cdr3_nt: TGTGCCAGCAGTCCCGGGACAGGGGGAACTGAAGCTTTCTTT
cdr3_aa: CASSPGTGGTEAFF
v_call: TRBV27
clone_size: .
d_call: TRBD1
j_call: TRBJ1-1

cdr3_nt: TGCGCCAGCAGCCGCGGTGCCTACGAGCAGTACTTC
cdr3_aa: CASSRGAYEQYF
v_call: TRBV5-1
clone_size: .
d_call: .
j_call: TRBJ2-7

cdr3_nt: TGTGCCAGCAGCCCCCGACTAGCGGGGACTGGCGATGAGCAGTTCTTC
cdr3_aa: CASSPRLAGTGDEQFF
v_call: TRBV7-9
clone_size: .
d_call: TRBD2
j_call: TRBJ2-1

cdr3_nt: TGTGCCAGCAGCTTGATTATGCGGGGGCCGTACAATGAGCAGTTCTTC
cdr3_aa: CASSLIMRGPYNEQFF
v_call: TRBV5-8
clone_size: .
d_call: .
j_call: TRBJ2-1

cdr3_nt: TGTGCCAGCAGCACAGATCCGGACACCGGGGAGCTGTTTTTT
cdr3_aa: CASSTDPDTGELFF
v_call: TRBV9
clone_size: .
d_call: .
j_call: TRBJ2-2

cdr3_nt: TGTGCCAGCAGTGACCAAACAGGGGGCAAGGGCTACACCTTC
cdr3_aa: CASSDQTGGKGYTF
v_call: TRBV2
clone_size: .
d_call: TRBD1
j_call: TRBJ1-2

cdr3_nt: TGCGCCAGCAGCCAATGGGACGGTGTTACCTACGAGCAGTACTTC
cdr3_aa: CASSQWDGVTYEQYF
v_call: TRBV4-1
clone_size: .
d_call: .
j_call: TRBJ2-7

cdr3_nt: TGCAGTGCTAGAAATCCTAGGGCGGGGAGCCCTCAAGAGACCCAGTACTTC
cdr3_aa: CSARNPRAGSPQETQYF
v_call: TRBV20-1
clone_size: .
d_call: .
j_call: TRBJ2-5

cdr3_nt: TGTGCCACCAGCAGAATACCCCGGACTAGCGGGAGAAAGGATACGCAGTATTTT
cdr3_aa: CATSRIPRTSGRKDTQYF
v_call: TRBV15
clone_size: .
d_call: TRBD2
j_call: TRBJ2-3

cdr3_nt: TGCAGCGTTACCAGGGGAACTAATGAAAAACTGTTTTTT
cdr3_aa: CSVTRGTNEKLFF
v_call: TRBV29-1
clone_size: .
d_call: .
j_call: TRBJ1-4

cdr3_nt: TGCAGCGCCAGGGACGAGAACACTGAAGCTTTCTTT
cdr3_aa: CSARDENTEAFF
v_call: TRBV29-1
clone_size: .
d_call: .
j_call: TRBJ1-1

cdr3_nt: TGCAGCGTTCCCGGGACAGGAACGAACACCGGGGAGCTGTTTTTT
cdr3_aa: CSVPGTGTNTGELFF
v_call: TRBV29-1
clone_size: .
d_call: TRBD1
j_call: TRBJ2-2

cdr3_nt: TGTGCCAGCAGCCAAGATAGACGGGAGGGCCAAGAGACCCAGTACTTC
cdr3_aa: CASSQDRREGQETQYF
v_call: TRBV3-1
clone_size: .
d_call: TRBD2
j_call: TRBJ2-5

cdr3_nt: TGTGCCAGCGGGACTAGCGGGGCCGGTGGGACGCAGTATTTT
cdr3_aa: CASGTSGAGGTQYF
v_call: TRBV2
clone_size: .
d_call: TRBD2
j_call: TRBJ2-3

cdr3_nt: TGTGCCAGCAGCGAAACGGGACTAGCGGGGGGGCCTGGGCCCGAGCAGTACTTC
cdr3_aa: CASSETGLAGGPGPEQYF
v_call: TRBV7-9
clone_size: .
d_call: TRBD2
j_call: TRBJ2-7

cdr3_nt: TGTGCCAGCCAGACAGGGGTCGGCACTGAAGCTTTCTTT
cdr3_aa: CASQTGVGTEAFF
v_call: TRBV2
clone_size: .
d_call: TRBD1
j_call: TRBJ1-1

cdr3_nt: TGTGCCAGCAGTCTGGCAGGGGGCCACGGGGAGCTGTTTTTT
cdr3_aa: CASSLAGGHGELFF
v_call: TRBV27
clone_size: .
d_call: TRBD1
j_call: TRBJ2-2

cdr3_nt: TGTGCCAGCAGTTACCCAGGGACCCCGAAGGAGCAGTACTTC
cdr3_aa: CASSYPGTPKEQYF
v_call: TRBV7-2
clone_size: .
d_call: .
j_call: TRBJ2-7